Each of the 13 T cell receptor beta chains below was sequenced from the same sample in a study of tumor-infiltrating lymphocytes in primary liver carcinoma. Reverse transcription of around 0.45 ug total RNA with a constant-region primer produced TCR beta cDNA. Libraries for TCR beta were built through three nested multiplex PCR rounds, which together made up a slightly modified ARM-PCR procedure. Primers for the first two PCR rounds were TRBV1-TRBV30 forward primers and a C-beta reverse primer (about 9 cycles per round). In TCRdb, the multiplex PCR reads were re-called with MiXCR into one record per CDR3 protein. The repertoire includes fewer than 350,000 distinct CDR3 sequences, 65% of them detected once, and approximately 9% sits in the top ten. Germline DNA was also extracted, and blood RNA was taken from unsorted whole blood. Sequenced material: peripheral blood. The receptors derive from a man between 40 and 49 years old with primary liver carcinoma and hepatitis B virus infection.

About this clonotype itself: A much larger clone differs from this one at a single base, so this may be a read error. The chain couples TRBV29-1 to TRBJ2-5, with 10 bases fitting TRBD2. Per germline, CDR1 SQVTM and CDR2 ANQGSEA. V trimming: 7 bases; J trimming: 2 bases; junction bases outside the gene matches: 7. The CDR3 has 14 amino acids. The DNA of the CDR3 is TGCAGCGGAGGACTAGCGGAGTATCAAGAGACCCAGTACTTC. Encoded protein: CSGGLAEYQETQYF.

Here the CDR3 reads CASSFRGTVNTIYF. CDR3 sequence (DNA): TGTGCCAGCAGCTTCAGGGGCACTGTAAACACCATATATTTT. This rearrangement joins TRBV5-6 to TRBJ1-3, with D tentatively TRBD1 (6 bases). This CDR3 is 14 amino acids long. Germline CDR1 and CDR2: SGHDT and YYEEEE. V lost 2 bases and J lost 6, with 12 bases in between.

Only one count was recorded for this clonotype. A much larger clone lies a single base off, so this may be a read error. The chain is built from TRBV30 and TRBJ1-2; no clear D gene. CDR3 length equals 13 residues. Deletions cut 0 bases from V and 4 bases from J, with 9 bases between. Germline V CDR1 and CDR2: GTSNPN, SVGIG (reference sequence). CDR3 coding DNA: TGTGCCTGGAGTGTCAAGGGAATCTATGGCTACACCTTC. Translating it yields CAWSVKGIYGYTF.

Concerning this clonotype: One base away lies a much larger clone, so this may be a sequencing read error. The rearrangement joins TRBV29-1 to TRBJ2-1; 10 nucleotides line up with TRBD2. Germline V gives CDR1 SQVTM, CDR2 ANQGSEA. V shed 4 bases, J shed 3 bases, and the junction held 6 bases outside the gene matches. This CDR3 contains 15 residues. CDR3 in amino acids: CSVASGRQGYNEQFF. For the CDR3, the DNA is TGCAGCGTTGCTAGCGGGAGACAGGGCTACAATGAGCAGTTCTTC.

On this clonotype: Sequence at one end of the junction differs from germline and may be a read error. The chain has TRBV4-3 and TRBJ2-6; TRBD1 matches at 8 bases. CDR3 length equals 15 residues. Germline V gives CDR1 LGHNA, CDR2 YSLEER. The CDR3 region has the DNA TGCGCCAGCAGCTGTCAGGGGGCCGGGGCCAAGGTCCTGACTTTC. The encoded protein is CASSCQGAGAKVLTF.

Concerning this clonotype itself: One junction end disagrees with the germline gene, perhaps due to a read error. This chain links TRBV12-3 or TRBV12-4 with TRBJ2-3; unclear D gene. The CDR3 has 13 amino acids. In DNA, the CDR3 is TGTGCCGGCAGTTCCGGAGCCAGGGATACGCAGTATTTT. Translated: CAGSSGARDTQYF.

Comment on this clonotype: The CDR3 does not end in the conserved phenylalanine or tryptophan, so this is likely a read error. The V call is TRBV11-2, the J call TRBJ2-1, with D perhaps given as TRBD1 or TRBD2 (6 bases each). Germline V lookup: CDR1 SGHAT, CDR2 FQNNGV. The CDR3 has 17 amino acids. The CDR3 here is CASSFPKGQGGLNQQFS. CDR3 sequence (DNA): TGTGCCAGCAGCTTTCCTAAGGGACAAGGGGGACTCAATCAGCAGTTCTCC.

This clonotype came up many times. CDR3 amino acids: CSVGFTEAFF. In nucleotides, the CDR3 is TGCAGCGTTGGATTCACTGAAGCTTTCTTT. The chain joins TRBV29-1 to TRBJ1-1; the D is unclear. The CDR3 loop spans 10 amino acids. V was clipped by 4 bases and J by 4 bases, with 4 bases between them. CDR1 and CDR2 (germline): SQVTM, ANQGSEA.

With respect to this clonotype: This may be a read error, as it is one base from a much larger clone. This chain's CDR3 is CASSYGFAGAGTQCF. In DNA form, the CDR3 reads TGTGCCAGCAGTTACGGATTCGCGGGAGCAGGGACCCAGTGCTTC. The chain employs TRBV6-2 or TRBV6-3 and TRBJ2-5; 7 bases are a match to TRBD2. The CDR3 runs to 15 residues. The germline V gene has CDR1 MNHEY and CDR2 SVGEGT.

This chain connects TRBV30 to TRBJ1-1; 7 bases line up with TRBD1. From germline, CDR1 is GTSNPN and CDR2 SVGIG (reference sequence). V lost 8 bases to trimming and J lost 5 bases; unmatched junction nucleotides: 5. This CDR3 is 11 amino acids long. CDR3 DNA: TGTGCCCGGACAGGAGGGACTGAAGCTTTCTTT. Its protein is CARTGGTEAFF.

The genes are TRBV6-5 and TRBJ2-7; 16 nucleotides match TRBD2. CDR1 and CDR2 from the germline V gene are MNHEY and SVGAGI. The J segment lost 7 bases and the V segment lost 6 bases, leaving 12 bases of the junction unmatched. The CDR3 has 17 amino acids. DNA for the CDR3: TGTGCCAGCAGGCCCGGGACTAGCGGGAGGGCCCCCTTGGAGCAGTACTTC. Protein: CASRPGTSGRAPLEQYF.

The V call is TRBV28, the J call TRBJ1-5; D call uncertain. Germline CDR1 reads MDHEN; CDR2 reads SYDVKM. With 3 bases removed from V and 6 bases from J, the gap between germline ends came to 6 bases. CDR3 length: 12 residues. CDR3 residues: CASSLFAQPQHF. The CDR3 DNA reads as TGTGCCAGCAGTTTGTTTGCTCAGCCCCAGCATTTT.

Concerning this clonotype itself: A much larger clonotype is one base distant, so this may be a read error. V and J are TRBV7-8 and TRBJ1-1; D not resolved. Germline CDR1 SGHVS, CDR2 FQNEAQ. This CDR3 spans 16 amino acids. With 6 bases removed from V and 1 base from J, the gap between germline ends came to 18 bases. CDR3 bases: TGTGCCAGCAGACCTAGCTTCGGGAGATCGAACACTGAAGCTTTCTTT. Translated, it gives CASRPSFGRSNTEAFF.